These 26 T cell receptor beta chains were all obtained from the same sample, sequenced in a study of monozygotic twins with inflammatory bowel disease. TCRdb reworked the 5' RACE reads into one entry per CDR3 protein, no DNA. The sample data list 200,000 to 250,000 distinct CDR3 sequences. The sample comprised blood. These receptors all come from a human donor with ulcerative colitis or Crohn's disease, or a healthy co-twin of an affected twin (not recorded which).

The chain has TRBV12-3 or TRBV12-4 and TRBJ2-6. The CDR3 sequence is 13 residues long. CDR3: CASSMAGANVLTF.

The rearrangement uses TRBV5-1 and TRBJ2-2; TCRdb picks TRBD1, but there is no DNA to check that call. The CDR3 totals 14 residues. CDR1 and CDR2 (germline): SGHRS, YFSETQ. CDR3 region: CASSGTGVPGELFF.

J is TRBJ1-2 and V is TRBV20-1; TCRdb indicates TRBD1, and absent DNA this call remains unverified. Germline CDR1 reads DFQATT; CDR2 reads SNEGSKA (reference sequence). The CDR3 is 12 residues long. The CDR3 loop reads CSASWGALGYTF.

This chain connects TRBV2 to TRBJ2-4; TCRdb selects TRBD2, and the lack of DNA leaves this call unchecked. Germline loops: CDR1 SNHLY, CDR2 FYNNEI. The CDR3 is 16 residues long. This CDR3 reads CASRGLAGLAKNIQYF.

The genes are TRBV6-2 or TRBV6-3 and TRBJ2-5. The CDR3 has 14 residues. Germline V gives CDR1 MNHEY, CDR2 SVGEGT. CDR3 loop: CASSYHQLEETQYF.

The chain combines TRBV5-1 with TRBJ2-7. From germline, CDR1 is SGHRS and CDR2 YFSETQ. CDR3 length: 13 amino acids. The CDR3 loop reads CASSEDLYYEQYF. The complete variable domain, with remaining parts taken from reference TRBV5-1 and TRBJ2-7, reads KAGVTQTPRYLIKTRGQQVTLSCSPISGHRSVSWYQQTPGQGLQFLFEYFSETQRNKGNFPGRFSGRQFSNSRSEMNVSTLELGDSALYLCASSEDLYYEQYFGPGTRLTVT.

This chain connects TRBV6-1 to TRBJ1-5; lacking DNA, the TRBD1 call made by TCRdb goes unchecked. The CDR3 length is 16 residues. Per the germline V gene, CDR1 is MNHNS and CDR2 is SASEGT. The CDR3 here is CASSERAPTGDQPQHF.

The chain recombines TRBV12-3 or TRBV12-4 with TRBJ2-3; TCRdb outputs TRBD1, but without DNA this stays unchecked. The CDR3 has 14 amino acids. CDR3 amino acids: CATGRTGGGDTQYF.

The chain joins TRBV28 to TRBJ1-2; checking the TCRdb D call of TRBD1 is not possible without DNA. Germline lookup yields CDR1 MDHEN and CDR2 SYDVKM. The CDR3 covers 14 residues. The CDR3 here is CATLSGGVNYGYTF.

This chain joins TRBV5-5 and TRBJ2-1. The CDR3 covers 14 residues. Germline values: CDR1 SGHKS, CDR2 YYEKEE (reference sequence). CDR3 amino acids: CASSLVQNYNEQFF.

CDR3 loop: CASSSARDRGYEQYF. The J gene is TRBJ2-7, the V gene TRBV5-4; TCRdb's assignment of TRBD1 cannot be checked, as there is no DNA. This CDR3 region has 15 residues. Germline CDR1 reads SGHNT; CDR2 reads YYREEE (reference sequence). Full variable domain (missing parts from reference TRBV5-4 and TRBJ2-7): ETGVTQSPTHLIKTRGQQVTLRCSSQSGHNTVSWYQQALGQGPQFIFQYYREEENGRGNFPPRFSGLQFPNYSSELNVNALELDDSALYLCASSSARDRGYEQYFGPGTRLTVT.

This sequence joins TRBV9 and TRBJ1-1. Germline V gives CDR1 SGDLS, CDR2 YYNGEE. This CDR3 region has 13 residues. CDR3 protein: CASSVWENTEAFF.

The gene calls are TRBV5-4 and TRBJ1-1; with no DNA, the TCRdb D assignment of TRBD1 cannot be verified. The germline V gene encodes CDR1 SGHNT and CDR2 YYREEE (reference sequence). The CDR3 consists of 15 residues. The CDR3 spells CASSLGQAPRTEAFF.

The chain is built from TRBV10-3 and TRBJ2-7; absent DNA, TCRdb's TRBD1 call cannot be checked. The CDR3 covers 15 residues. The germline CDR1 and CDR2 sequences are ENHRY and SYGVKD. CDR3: CAISGPGQGRNEQYF.

This CDR3 reads CASSPPWGGPSTDTQYF. The rearrangement links TRBV18 to TRBJ2-3; without DNA, the TCRdb call of TRBD1 cannot be checked. Per germline, CDR1 KGHSH and CDR2 LQKENI. The CDR3 has 17 residues.

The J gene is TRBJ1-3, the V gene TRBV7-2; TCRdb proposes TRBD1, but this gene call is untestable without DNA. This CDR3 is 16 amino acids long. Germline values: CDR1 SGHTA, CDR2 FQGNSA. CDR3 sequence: CASSSGTQLSGNTIYF. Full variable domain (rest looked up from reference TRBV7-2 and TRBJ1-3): GAGVSQSPSNKVTEKGKDVELRCDPISGHTALYWYRQSLGQGLEFLIYFQGNSAPDKSGLPSDRFSAERTGGSVSTLTIQRTQQEDSAVYLCASSSGTQLSGNTIYFGEGSWLTVV.

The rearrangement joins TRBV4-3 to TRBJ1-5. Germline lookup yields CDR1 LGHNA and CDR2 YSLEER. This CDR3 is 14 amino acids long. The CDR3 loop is CASSQDGQNQPQHF.

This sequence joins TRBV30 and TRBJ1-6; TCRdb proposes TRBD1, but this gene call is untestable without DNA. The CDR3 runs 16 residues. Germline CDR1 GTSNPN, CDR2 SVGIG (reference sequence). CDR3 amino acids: CAWSADAGGSNSPLHF.

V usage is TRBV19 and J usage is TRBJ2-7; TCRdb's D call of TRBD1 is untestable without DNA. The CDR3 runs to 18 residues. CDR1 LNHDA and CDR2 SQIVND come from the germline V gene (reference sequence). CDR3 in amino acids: CASSTKPGQGLSSYEQYF.

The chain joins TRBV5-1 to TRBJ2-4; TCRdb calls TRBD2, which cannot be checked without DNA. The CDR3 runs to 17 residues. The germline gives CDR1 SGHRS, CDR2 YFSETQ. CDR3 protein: CASTFDERGRAKNIQYF. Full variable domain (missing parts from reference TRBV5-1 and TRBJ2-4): KAGVTQTPRYLIKTRGQQVTLSCSPISGHRSVSWYQQTPGQGLQFLFEYFSETQRNKGNFPGRFSGRQFSNSRSEMNVSTLELGDSALYLCASTFDERGRAKNIQYFGAGTRLSVL.

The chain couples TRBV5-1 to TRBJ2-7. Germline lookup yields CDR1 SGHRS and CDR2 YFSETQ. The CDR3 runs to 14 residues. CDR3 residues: CASSWDGGPYEQYF. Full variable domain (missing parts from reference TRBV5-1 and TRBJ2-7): KAGVTQTPRYLIKTRGQQVTLSCSPISGHRSVSWYQQTPGQGLQFLFEYFSETQRNKGNFPGRFSGRQFSNSRSEMNVSTLELGDSALYLCASSWDGGPYEQYFGPGTRLTVT.

CDR3: CAWSGNYGYTF. The chain couples TRBV30 to TRBJ1-2. From germline, CDR1 is GTSNPN and CDR2 SVGIG (reference sequence). This CDR3 is 11 amino acids long.

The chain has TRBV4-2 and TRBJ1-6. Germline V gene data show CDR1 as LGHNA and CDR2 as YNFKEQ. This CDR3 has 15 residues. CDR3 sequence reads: CASSQGSHYNSPLHF.

CDR3 in amino acids: CASSPGTGPYEQYF. The chain has TRBV18 and TRBJ2-7; TCRdb calls TRBD1, which cannot be checked without DNA. The CDR3 totals 14 residues. CDR1 is KGHSH and CDR2 is LQKENI in the germline V gene.

CDR3: CAISALAASYNEQFF. The J gene is TRBJ2-1, the V gene TRBV10-3; there is no DNA to check the TCRdb D call of TRBD2. CDR1 and CDR2 (germline): ENHRY, SYGVKD. CDR3 length equals 15 residues.

The CDR3 sequence: CASSLRSGGGLNEQFF. The chain carries TRBV11-2 and TRBJ2-1; the TRBD1 assignment by TCRdb is unverifiable without DNA. Germline V CDR1 and CDR2: SGHAT, FQNNGV. The CDR3 totals 16 residues.